Listed below are T cell receptor beta chains from one sample, sequenced in a study of T cell responses to AZD1222 COVID-19 vaccine. The repertoire was sequenced with immunoSEQ multiplex PCR; TCRdb's copy has only in-frame clones and lacks some. Altogether 90,000 to 120,000 clones are present, roughly 92% being singletons, with the ten largest covering more than 4%. The sequencing used peripheral blood, collected on day 0 of AZD1222 vaccination. Receptors were obtained from an adult in good health. CDR3s include the opening cysteine and the closing phenylalanine or tryptophan. A D gene is named only where the DNA matches it firmly. Clone size is not always given. Where it is, it says once, few, many or a class for expanded clones.

D	V	J	size	CDR3	DNA
TRBD1	TRBV9	TRBJ1-3	NA	CASSAGRGRNTIYF	TGTGCCAGCAGCGCGGGCAGGGGGAGAAACACCATATATTTT
NA	TRBV5-6	TRBJ2-7	NA	CASSFRGPYEQYF	TGTGCCAGCAGCTTTAGGGGCCCTTACGAGCAGTACTTC
NA	TRBV13	TRBJ2-7	NA	CASSLGDSYEQYF	TGTGCCAGCAGCTTAGGCGACTCTTACGAGCAGTACTTC
NA	TRBV5-1	TRBJ2-2	NA	CASQPGTPNTGELFF	TGCGCCAGTCAACCAGGGACCCCGAACACCGGGGAGCTGTTTTTT
NA	TRBV3-1/TRBV3-2	TRBJ1-2	NA	CASSPPHHTGSNYGYTF	TGTGCCAGCAGCCCTCCTCACCATACAGGCTCTAACTATGGCTACACCTTC
NA	TRBV11-2	TRBJ2-1	NA	CASSLGLESEQFF	TGTGCCAGCAGCTTAGGATTGGAGAGTGAGCAGTTCTTC
NA	TRBV28	TRBJ1-6	NA	CASSLSGANSPLHF	TGTGCCAGCAGTTTATCAGGGGCTAATTCACCCCTCCACTTT
NA	TRBV27	TRBJ1-6	once	CASSSLRGSPLHF	TGTGCCAGCAGTTCCCTGAGGGGCTCACCCCTCCACTTT
TRBD2	TRBV7-3	TRBJ2-7	once	CASSPGLAGSYEQYF	TGTGCCAGCAGCCCGGGACTAGCGGGATCCTACGAGCAGTACTTC
NA	TRBV30	TRBJ1-5	NA	CAWSVKGSQPQHF	TGTGCCTGGAGTGTTAAGGGAAGTCAGCCCCAGCATTTT
NA	TRBV12-3/TRBV12-4	TRBJ1-5	NA	CASSLQVNQPQHF	TGTGCCAGCAGTTTACAGGTCAATCAGCCCCAGCATTTT
NA	TRBV7-9	TRBJ1-1	once	CASSPPLVLEAFF	TGTGCCAGCAGCCCACCGTTAGTCCTTGAAGCTTTCTTT
TRBD2	TRBV18	TRBJ2-2	NA	CASSPSSGRGNTGELFF	TGTGCCAGCTCACCCTCTAGCGGGAGAGGGAACACCGGGGAGCTGTTTTTT
NA	TRBV7-9	TRBJ2-7	NA	CASSPGHGSYEQYF	TGTGCCAGCAGCCCCGGGCACGGCTCCTACGAGCAGTACTTC
TRBD1	TRBV11-3	TRBJ1-1	NA	CASSSSGGEQTEAFF	TGTGCCAGCAGCTCGTCAGGGGGCGAACAAACTGAAGCTTTCTTT
NA	TRBV6-5	TRBJ1-2	NA	CASSYSRDVNYGYTF	TGTGCCAGCAGTTACTCGAGAGACGTTAACTATGGCTACACCTTC
TRBD2	TRBV15	TRBJ2-3	NA	CATSFRTSGMKDTQYF	TGTGCCACCAGTTTCAGGACTAGCGGGATGAAAGATACGCAGTATTTT
NA	TRBV21-1	TRBJ2-2	NA	CASSKASPGPNTGELFF	TGTGCCAGCAGCAAAGCCTCCCCGGGCCCGAACACCGGGGAGCTGTTTTTT
NA	TRBV6-2/TRBV6-3	TRBJ1-2	NA	CASSSQTYGYTF	TGTGCCAGCAGTTCCCAGACCTATGGCTACACCTTC
NA	TRBV7-2	TRBJ2-7	NA	CASSKASGQTYEQYF	TGTGCCAGCAGCAAAGCGAGCGGGCAGACCTACGAGCAGTACTTC
TRBD1	TRBV5-6	TRBJ2-7	NA	CASSLPRRQGGYYEQYF	TGTGCCAGCAGCTTGCCGCGAAGACAGGGTGGGTACTACGAGCAGTACTTC
TRBD2	TRBV11-3	TRBJ2-7	NA	CASSQPGTSLVYEQYF	TGTGCCAGCAGCCAGCCCGGGACTAGTCTGGTATACGAGCAGTACTTC
NA	TRBV20-1	TRBJ1-5	NA	CSASQAGAQPQHF	TGCAGTGCTAGTCAGGCAGGGGCTCAGCCCCAGCATTTT
TRBD1	TRBV10-3	TRBJ1-5	NA	CAISAGQLNQPQHF	TGTGCCATCAGCGCGGGACAGCTTAATCAGCCCCAGCATTTT
NA	TRBV6-6	TRBJ2-2	NA	CASRQGDAGELFF	TGTGCCAGCAGACAGGGAGACGCCGGGGAGCTGTTTTTT
TRBD2	TRBV2	TRBJ2-3	NA	CASTSSGGSTDTQYF	TGTGCCAGCACCTCTAGCGGGGGAAGCACAGATACGCAGTATTTT
NA	TRBV28	TRBJ2-7	NA	CASSSSPYEQYF	TGTGCCAGCAGTTCTAGCCCCTACGAGCAGTACTTC
NA	TRBV18	TRBJ1-2	NA	CASSPWTDNYGYTF	TGTGCCAGCTCACCCTGGACAGATAACTATGGCTACACCTTC